Each of the 27 T cell receptor beta chains below was sequenced from the same sample in a study of blood T cell repertoires in COVID-19 (TCRdb year 2020). Library preparation was by the immunoSEQ multiplex PCR assay. TCRdb took over this immuneACCESS table, retaining in-frame rearrangements with V and J assigned. Such tables are incomplete; in checked studies, under half of the missing clones stem from an unresolved V gene, and the remainder is unexplained. This sample gives under 80,000 clones in total; 76% of them show up just once. The top ten hold around 14% of the sample. Sequences were obtained from peripheral blood. These receptors all stem from a man between 60 and 70 years old with COVID-19, enrolled during active disease.

This rearrangement joins TRBV7-3 to TRBJ2-7, with 9 bases identical to TRBD1. V gave up 5 bases and J gave up 7 bases; unmatched junction bases: 9. The CDR3 contains 14 residues. Per the germline V gene, CDR1 is SGHTA and CDR2 is FQGTGA. CDR3 sequence reads: CASSPGQGNREQYF. In DNA, the CDR3 is TGTGCCAGCAGCCCGGGACAGGGTAATCGGGAGCAGTACTTC.

The rearrangement links TRBV2 to TRBJ1-6; D perhaps matches TRBD1 (5 bases). The germline gives CDR1 SNHLY, CDR2 FYNNEI. The CDR3 extends over 15 amino acids. Trimming left V 2 bases short and J 6 bases short, with 11 bases between. This chain's CDR3 is CASSERQGLNSPLHF. Written as DNA, the CDR3 is TGTGCCAGCAGTGAACGCCAGGGCCTTAATTCACCCCTCCACTTT.

CDR3 coding DNA: TGTGCCAGCAGCGAGGGGGACGGTTATTCACCCCTCCACTTT. Protein product: CASSEGDGYSPLHF. The V call is TRBV9, the J call TRBJ1-6, with D maybe TRBD1 (6 bases). The CDR3 has 14 amino acids. Between the trimmed V and J ends, which lost 3 bases and 8 bases, there was a span of 12 bases. Germline V gives CDR1 SGDLS, CDR2 YYNGEE.

CDR3 bases: TGTGCCAGCAGCTCCCTAGGAAGCACAGATACGCAGTATTTT. This codes for CASSSLGSTDTQYF. V usage is TRBV7-2 and J usage is TRBJ2-3; no definite D call. The CDR3 runs to 14 residues. Germline V CDR1 and CDR2: SGHTA, FQGNSA. V was cut by 4 bases and J by 0 bases, with 8 bases left in between. Filled out from reference TRBV7-2 and TRBJ2-3, the complete variable domain reads GAGVSQSPSNKVTEKGKDVELRCDPISGHTALYWYRQSLGQGLEFLIYFQGNSAPDKSGLPSDRFSAERTGGSVSTLTIQRTQQEDSAVYLCASSSLGSTDTQYFGPGTRLTVL.

This chain joins TRBV7-2 and TRBJ1-2; D is possibly TRBD1 (6 bases). Trimming stripped 5 bases from V and 7 bases from J, with 14 bases between. The CDR3 has 13 residues. CDR1 and CDR2 from the germline V gene are SGHTA and FQGNSA. The DNA of the CDR3 is TGTGCCAGCAGCCGAAACAGGGTGGGTGGCTACACCTTC. This encodes CASSRNRVGGYTF.

This clone was counted between two and nine times. J is TRBJ2-1 and V is TRBV10-1; the match to TRBD2 covers 9 bases. The CDR3 is made up of 14 amino acids. V was clipped by 2 bases and J by 8 bases; unmatched bases: 4. Germline CDR1 reads WNHNN; CDR2 reads SYGVQD (reference sequence). The CDR3 spells CASSERASGDEQFF. In nucleotides, the CDR3 is TGCGCCAGCAGTGAGCGGGCTAGCGGGGATGAGCAGTTCTTC.

The chain joins TRBV7-2 to TRBJ2-3, with D uncertain. CDR1 is SGHTA and CDR2 is FQGNSA in the germline V gene. This CDR3 is 15 amino acids long. V gave up 2 bases and J gave up 4 bases, with 13 bases separating them. This CDR3 reads CASSLNPLNSDTQYF. CDR3 bases: TGTGCCAGCAGCTTAAACCCCCTCAACTCAGATACGCAGTATTTT.

This clone appeared a single time. The chain joins TRBV2 to TRBJ2-1; a possible D gene is TRBD2 (5 bases). V lost 6 bases, J lost 5 bases, and 14 bases lay in between. There are 14 residues in the CDR3. Per germline, CDR1 SNHLY and CDR2 FYNNEI. The CDR3 loop is CASRPPGVHNEQFF. CDR3 bases: TGTGCCAGCAGACCTCCCGGGGTCCACAATGAGCAGTTCTTC. The complete variable domain, with remaining parts taken from reference TRBV2 and TRBJ2-1, reads EPEVTQTPSHQVTQMGQEVILRCVPISNHLYFYWYRQILGQKVEFLVSFYNNEISEKSEIFDDQFSVERPDGSNFTLKIRSTKLEDSAMYFCASRPPGVHNEQFFGPGTRLTVL.

This rearrangement joins TRBV10-3 to TRBJ1-6, with TRBD1 matching over 8 bases. V was pared by 6 bases and J by 10 bases, with 5 bases of the junction left unmatched. Germline loops: CDR1 ENHRY, CDR2 SYGVKD. The CDR3 has 13 residues. As DNA, the CDR3 is TGTGCCATCAGGGACAGGGCAGGCTCACCCCTCCACTTT. This sequence encodes CAIRDRAGSPLHF.

V gene TRBV5-5 combines with J gene TRBJ2-7; 8 bases match TRBD2. This CDR3 region has 15 residues. Germline trimming cut 0 bases from V and 6 bases from J; bases unmatched to any gene: 8. The germline gives CDR1 SGHKS, CDR2 YYEKEE (reference sequence). CDR3 coding DNA: TGTGCCAGCAGCTTGGTCTGGCGGGGGGACTTCGAGCAGTACTTC. This gives the protein CASSLVWRGDFEQYF.

The chain joins TRBV6-1 to TRBJ2-7; tentatively, D is TRBD2 (5 bases). Germline CDR1 and CDR2: MNHNS and SASEGT. The CDR3 covers 15 residues. V was clipped by 3 bases and J by 6 bases, with 18 bases between them. The CDR3 nucleotides are TGTGCCAGCAGTGACCCAGCGGATGTCGTGGGCGAGCAGTACTTC. This codes for CASSDPADVVGEQYF.

In this sample, this clone turned up many times. J is TRBJ1-1 and V is TRBV19, with TRBD1 identical over 8 bases. CDR1 and CDR2 (germline): LNHDA, SQIVND (reference sequence). Germline trimming cut 6 bases from V and 0 bases from J; bases unmatched to any gene: 9. This CDR3 has 16 residues. DNA for the CDR3: TGTGCCAGTAGACCGACAGGGGACCGCATGAACACTGAAGCTTTCTTT. Its protein product is CASRPTGDRMNTEAFF.

The chain joins TRBV6-1 to TRBJ1-4; 9 bases agree with TRBD1. V was clipped by 3 bases and J by 8 bases; unmatched bases: 4. The CDR3 sequence is 14 residues long. The germline V gene encodes CDR1 MNHNS and CDR2 SASEGT. This chain's CDR3 is CASSEDRGGEKLFF. For the CDR3, the DNA is TGTGCCAGCAGTGAGGACAGGGGTGGGGAAAAACTGTTTTTT.

V usage is TRBV2 and J usage is TRBJ2-5; 7 bases line up with TRBD2. There are 14 residues in the CDR3. Unmatched junction bases numbered 10, after V lost 7 bases and J lost 5 bases. From germline, CDR1 is SNHLY and CDR2 FYNNEI. This CDR3 reads CASTGKRGGETQYF. CDR3 DNA: TGTGCCAGCACAGGGAAGCGGGGCGGGGAGACCCAGTACTTC.

The chain employs TRBV19 and TRBJ1-5, with D perhaps matching TRBD1 (6 bases). CDR1 and CDR2 (germline): LNHDA, SQIVND (reference sequence). Deletions cut 9 bases from V and 0 bases from J, with 21 bases between. This CDR3 has 17 amino acids. The CDR3, as DNA: TGTGCCAGCCGCTCAGGGGAGGGGGGCTATAGCAATCAGCCCCAGCATTTT. Its translation is CASRSGEGGYSNQPQHF. Using reference TRBV19 and TRBJ1-5 for the parts outside the CDR3, the full variable domain is DGGITQSPKYLFRKEGQNVTLSCEQNLNHDAMYWYRQDPGQGLRLIYYSQIVNDFQKGDIAEGYSVSREKKESFPLTVTSAQKNPTAFYLCASRSGEGGYSNQPQHFGDGTRLSIL.

The V gene is TRBV11-2, the J gene TRBJ1-1, with 10 nucleotides matching TRBD1. Trimming removed 5 bases from V and 0 bases from J; junction bases left unmatched: 3. The CDR3 contains 15 residues. Per germline, CDR1 SGHAT and CDR2 FQNNGV. This CDR3 reads CASSRQGALNTEAFF. The CDR3 region has the DNA TGTGCCAGCAGCCGACAGGGGGCCTTGAACACTGAAGCTTTCTTT.

This clone was found a few times. The chain couples TRBV12-5 to TRBJ2-5; 8 positions agree with TRBD2. Looked up from germline, CDR1 is LGHNT and CDR2 is FRNRAP. The CDR3 length is 15 residues. Trimming took 3 bases from V and 2 from J; bases not matched to a gene: 5. This chain's CDR3 is CASGLGRGAQETQYF. The CDR3 DNA reads TGTGCTAGTGGTTTAGGGCGGGGGGCACAAGAGACCCAGTACTTC.

The gene calls are TRBV19 and TRBJ2-5; 9 bases agree with TRBD1. With V trimmed by 11 bases and J by 7 bases, 11 bases remained unmatched. CDR3 length equals 13 residues. Per germline, CDR1 LNHDA and CDR2 SQIVND (reference sequence). This CDR3 reads CAGMGQGRGTQYF. The CDR3 nucleotides read TGTGCCGGAATGGGACAGGGAAGGGGGACCCAGTACTTC.

This clone has at least ten counts. The rearrangement joins TRBV27 to TRBJ2-7, with no clear D. Trimming took 3 bases from V and 0 from J, leaving 12 bases between them. The CDR3 is 15 amino acids. From germline, CDR1 is MNHEY and CDR2 SMNVEV (reference sequence). CDR3 nucleotides: TGTGCCAGCAGTTTGTCAGCAGCGAGCTCCTACGAGCAGTACTTC. This encodes CASSLSAASSYEQYF.

The chain links TRBV5-4 to TRBJ1-4; 8 nucleotides match TRBD1. Germline V lookup: CDR1 SGHNT, CDR2 YYREEE (reference sequence). This CDR3 comprises 15 residues. The junction had 6 bases not matched to a gene; V was cut back by 4 bases and J by 4 bases. CDR3 sequence: CASSVRGPGNEKLFF. The CDR3 bases are TGTGCCAGCAGCGTCAGGGGGCCGGGTAATGAAAAACTGTTTTTT.

The chain carries TRBV5-1 and TRBJ2-5; 7 bases are shared with TRBD2. Trimming cost V 5 bases and J 4 bases; bases outside gene matches: 5. The CDR3 has 13 amino acids. Germline V gene data show CDR1 as SGHRS and CDR2 as YFSETQ. CDR3 residues: CASRTGGPETQYF. As DNA, the CDR3 is TGCGCCAGCAGGACGGGGGGTCCAGAGACCCAGTACTTC.

The V gene is TRBV7-9, the J gene TRBJ2-1; possibly TRBD2 for D (5 bases). From germline, CDR1 is SEHNR and CDR2 FQNEAQ (reference sequence). Trimming removed 2 bases from V and 0 bases from J, with 8 bases in between. This CDR3 is built from 15 residues. The DNA of the CDR3 is TGTGCCAGCAGCTTACCGGGAAGCTCCTACAATGAGCAGTTCTTC. Translating it yields CASSLPGSSYNEQFF.

Turning to this clone: Other DNA sequences within the sample encode an identical CDR3. The J gene is TRBJ2-3, the V gene TRBV7-9; 9 positions match TRBD2. This CDR3 is built from 14 residues. The trim removed 5 bases at V and 3 bases at J, leaving 3 bases unmatched. Looked up from germline, CDR1 is SEHNR and CDR2 is FQNEAQ (reference sequence). CDR3 amino acids: CASSQTSGTDTQYF. The DNA of the CDR3 is TGTGCCAGCAGCCAGACTAGCGGAACAGATACGCAGTATTTT.

The genes are TRBV5-6 and TRBJ2-7; D is uncertain. This CDR3 comprises 14 residues. Trimming removed 0 bases at V and 0 bases at J, with 7 bases between. The germline gives CDR1 SGHDT, CDR2 YYEEEE. DNA of the CDR3: TGTGCCAGCAGCTTGGGAACGGTCTCCTACGAGCAGTACTTC. It codes for CASSLGTVSYEQYF.

V usage is TRBV5-6 and J usage is TRBJ2-7; D not resolved. The CDR3 extends over 13 amino acids. V dropped 2 bases and J dropped 5 bases, with 11 bases sitting between them. Germline CDR1 is SGHDT and CDR2 is YYEEEE. The CDR3 reads CASSFSGSNEQYF. The DNA for the CDR3 is TGTGCCAGCAGCTTCTCAGGTTCCAACGAGCAGTACTTC.

The chain employs TRBV9 and TRBJ1-1; D not certain. Trimming shortened V by 2 bases and J by 1 base, and 15 bases separated the two germline ends. The V gene's germline CDR1 is SGDLS and CDR2 YYNGEE. CDR3 size: 16 residues. The CDR3 reads CASSVHADPGNTEAFF. CDR3 DNA: TGTGCCAGCAGCGTCCATGCCGATCCAGGGAACACTGAAGCTTTCTTT.

The V and J genes are TRBV5-1 and TRBJ1-3; 8 nucleotides match TRBD1. Germline CDR1 SGHRS, CDR2 YFSETQ. J gave up 4 bases and V 0 bases, and 6 bases lay outside the gene matches. This CDR3 comprises 16 residues. CDR3 sequence reads: CASSLAGQGGGNTIYF. In DNA form, the CDR3 reads TGCGCCAGCAGCTTGGCCGGACAGGGAGGAGGAAACACCATATATTTT.